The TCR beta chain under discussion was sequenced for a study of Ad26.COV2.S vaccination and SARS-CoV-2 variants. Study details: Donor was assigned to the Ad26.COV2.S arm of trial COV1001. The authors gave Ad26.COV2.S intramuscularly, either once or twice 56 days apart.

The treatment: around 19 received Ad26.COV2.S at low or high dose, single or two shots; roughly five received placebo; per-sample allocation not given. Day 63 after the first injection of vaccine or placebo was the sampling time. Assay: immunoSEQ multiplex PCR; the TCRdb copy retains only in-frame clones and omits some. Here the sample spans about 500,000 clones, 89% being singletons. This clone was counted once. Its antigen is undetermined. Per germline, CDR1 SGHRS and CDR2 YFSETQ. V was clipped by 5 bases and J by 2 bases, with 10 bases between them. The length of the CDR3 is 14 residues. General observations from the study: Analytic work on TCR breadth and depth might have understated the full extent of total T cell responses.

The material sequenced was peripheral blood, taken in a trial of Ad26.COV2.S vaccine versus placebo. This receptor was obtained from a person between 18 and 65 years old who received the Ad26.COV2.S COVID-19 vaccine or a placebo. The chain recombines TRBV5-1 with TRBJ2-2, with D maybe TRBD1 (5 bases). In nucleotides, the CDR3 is TGCGCCAGCAGACAGGAGACCAACACCGGGGAGCTGTTTTTT. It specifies CASRQETNTGELFF.